Below, 4 T cell receptor beta chains from the same sample are listed, as sequenced in a study of CD4 T cells in relation to SARS-CoV-2 and coronaviruses. Here immunoSEQ multiplex PCR was the method, and the copy in TCRdb shows in-frame clones only, minus some. The sample consists of roughly 30,000 clones, about 73% of them appearing once. Before the COVID-19 pandemic, during about 2011-2019, CD4+ T cells were taken from unexposed donors. CD4+ T cells were isolated from the cells after around 9 days of culture. Their specific antigens are unknown. The sample consisted of CD4+ T cells from PBMCs, cultured in vitro. Receptors were obtained from a human donor in good health.

The chain recombines TRBV5-1 with TRBJ2-5; D may be TRBD2 (8 bases). Germline CDR1 SGHRS, CDR2 YFSETQ. V lost 0 bases and J 3 bases, leaving 12 bases between the germline ends. The CDR3 runs to 15 residues. CDR3 in amino acids: CASSLVAGTEETQYF. Written as DNA, the CDR3 is TGCGCCAGCAGCTTGGTAGCGGGGACAGAAGAGACCCAGTACTTC.

The chain couples TRBV6-5 to TRBJ1-1, with 9 bases identical to TRBD1. The CDR3 extends over 14 amino acids. V dropped 7 bases and J dropped 5; count of bases not matched to a gene: 8. Germline lookup yields CDR1 MNHEY and CDR2 SVGAGI. CDR3 residues: CASNRDRVATEAFF. CDR3 nucleotides: TGTGCCAGCAACCGGGACAGGGTAGCGACTGAAGCTTTCTTT.

This clone was observed once. The chain recombines TRBV6-5 with TRBJ2-2; the D gene is possibly TRBD2 (6 bases). Germline loops: CDR1 MNHEY, CDR2 SVGAGI. The CDR3 totals 16 residues. Trimming took 3 bases from V and 3 from J, leaving 14 bases between them. The CDR3 reads CASSYGARRDTGELFF. CDR3 nucleotides: TGTGCCAGCAGTTATGGGGCTAGGAGGGACACCGGGGAGCTGTTTTTT.

This chain connects TRBV2 to TRBJ2-7, with 7 bases matching TRBD2. CDR1 is SNHLY, CDR2 FYNNEI, per germline. The trim removed 3 bases at V and 6 bases at J, leaving 2 bases unmatched. The CDR3 totals 12 residues. CDR3 residues: CASSDGLGEQYF. As DNA, the CDR3 is TGTGCCAGCAGTGACGGACTAGGCGAGCAGTACTTC.